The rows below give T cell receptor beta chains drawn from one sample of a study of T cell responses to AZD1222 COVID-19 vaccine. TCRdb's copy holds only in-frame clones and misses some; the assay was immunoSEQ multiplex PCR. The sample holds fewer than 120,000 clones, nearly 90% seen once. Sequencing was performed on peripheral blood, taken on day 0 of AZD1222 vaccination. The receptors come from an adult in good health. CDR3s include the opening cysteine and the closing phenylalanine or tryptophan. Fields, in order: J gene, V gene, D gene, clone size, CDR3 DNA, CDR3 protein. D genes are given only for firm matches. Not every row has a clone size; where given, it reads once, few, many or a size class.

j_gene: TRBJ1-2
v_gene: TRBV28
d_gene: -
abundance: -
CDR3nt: TGTGCCAGCAGGGCCGACGGTAACTATGGCTACACCTTC
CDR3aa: CASRADGNYGYTF

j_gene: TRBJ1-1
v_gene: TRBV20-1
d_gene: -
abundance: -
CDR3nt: TGCAGTGCCCCGATGGGAGTGGGAGCTTTCTTT
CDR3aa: CSAPMGVGAFF

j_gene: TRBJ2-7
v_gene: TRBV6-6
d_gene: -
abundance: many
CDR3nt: TGTGCCAGCAGCCAGGACGGCTACGAGCAGTACTTC
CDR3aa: CASSQDGYEQYF

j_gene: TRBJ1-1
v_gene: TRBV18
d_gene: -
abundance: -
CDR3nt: TGTGCCAGCTCACCCCAGGGTTCTTCGGGGTTGAACACTGAAGCTTTCTTT
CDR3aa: CASSPQGSSGLNTEAFF

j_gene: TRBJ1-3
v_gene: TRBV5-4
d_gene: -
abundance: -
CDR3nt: TGTGCCAGCAGTCTAGGGGGGCTGGATGGAAACACCATATATTTT
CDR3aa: CASSLGGLDGNTIYF

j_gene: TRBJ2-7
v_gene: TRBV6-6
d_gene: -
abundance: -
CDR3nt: TGTGCCAGCAGTTACCAAGGGACAACCTCCTACGAGCAGTACTTC
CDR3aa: CASSYQGTTSYEQYF

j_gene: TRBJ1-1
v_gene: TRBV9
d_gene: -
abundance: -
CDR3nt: TGTGCCAGCAGCGTAATGGGAATGAACACTGAAGCTTTCTTT
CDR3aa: CASSVMGMNTEAFF

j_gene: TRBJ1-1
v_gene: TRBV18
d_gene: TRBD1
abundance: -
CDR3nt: TGTGCCAGCTCACCCTCCGGACAGGGGAAGGTTTTCTTT
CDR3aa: CASSPSGQGKVFF

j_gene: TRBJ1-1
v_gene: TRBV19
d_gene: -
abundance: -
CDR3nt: TGTGCCAGTAGTCCCTGGGCGCGCCTGAACACTGAAGCTTTCTTT
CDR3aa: CASSPWARLNTEAFF

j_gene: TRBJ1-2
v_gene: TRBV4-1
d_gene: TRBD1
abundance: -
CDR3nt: TGCGCCAGCAGCCAATTACAGGGGTACTATGGCTACACCTTC
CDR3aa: CASSQLQGYYGYTF

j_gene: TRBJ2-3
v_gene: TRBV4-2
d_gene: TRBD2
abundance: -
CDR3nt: TGTGCCAGCAGCCAAGAGAGCCGGGGGGGCGGGGTAGATACGCAGTATTTT
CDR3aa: CASSQESRGGGVDTQYF

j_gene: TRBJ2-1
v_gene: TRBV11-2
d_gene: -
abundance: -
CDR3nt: TGTGCCAGCGCCCAGGCAGGGAGAAACAATGAGCAGTTCTTC
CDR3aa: CASAQAGRNNEQFF

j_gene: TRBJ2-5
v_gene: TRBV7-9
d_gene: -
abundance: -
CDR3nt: TGTGCCAGCAGCTCCGGAGACCAGTACCAAGAGACCCAGTACTTC
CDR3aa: CASSSGDQYQETQYF

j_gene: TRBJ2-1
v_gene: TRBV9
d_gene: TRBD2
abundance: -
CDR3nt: TGTGCCAGCAAATTACGGGAGGTAGGGAATGAGCAGTTCTTC
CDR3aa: CASKLREVGNEQFF

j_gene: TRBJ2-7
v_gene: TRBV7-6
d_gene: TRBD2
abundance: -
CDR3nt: TGTGCCAGCAGCTTAGGTTCAGCGGGGGAGACCTACGAGCAGTACTTC
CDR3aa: CASSLGSAGETYEQYF

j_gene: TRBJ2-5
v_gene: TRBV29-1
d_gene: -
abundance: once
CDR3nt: TGCAGCGTTGAGAACAGGCGAGAGACCCAGTACTTC
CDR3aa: CSVENRRETQYF

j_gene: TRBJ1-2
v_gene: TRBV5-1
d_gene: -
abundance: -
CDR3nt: TGCGCCAGCGTTCTCTATGGCTACACCTTC
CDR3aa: CASVLYGYTF

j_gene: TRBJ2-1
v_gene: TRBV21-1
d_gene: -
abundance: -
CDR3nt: TGTGCCAGCAGCCAAGATGGCGGGAGACCCTACAATGAGCAGTTCTTC
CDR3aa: CASSQDGGRPYNEQFF

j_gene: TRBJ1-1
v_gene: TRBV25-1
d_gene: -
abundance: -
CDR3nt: TGTGCCAGCAGTGACGAGAACCTAGTGAACACTGAAGCTTTCTTT
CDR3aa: CASSDENLVNTEAFF

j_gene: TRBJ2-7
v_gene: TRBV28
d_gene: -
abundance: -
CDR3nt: TGTGCCAGCAGTTTGCCCCTCCCCCAGGGAAGATTAGGGGTCGGGCAGTACTTC
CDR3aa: CASSLPLPQGRLGVGQYF

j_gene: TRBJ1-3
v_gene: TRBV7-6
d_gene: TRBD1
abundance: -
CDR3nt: TGTGCCAGCAGCTTCTTTGGGGACAGGGAAGCTGGAAACACCATATATTTT
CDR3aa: CASSFFGDREAGNTIYF

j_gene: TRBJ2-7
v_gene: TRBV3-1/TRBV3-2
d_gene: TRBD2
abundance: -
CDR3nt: TGTGCCAGCAGCCAAGAAGGCCTAGCGGGTGGCGAGCAGTACTTC
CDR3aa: CASSQEGLAGGEQYF

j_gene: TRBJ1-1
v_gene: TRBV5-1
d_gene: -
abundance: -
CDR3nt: TGCGCCAGCAGCTGGGAAGGGAACACTGAAGCTTTCTTT
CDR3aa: CASSWEGNTEAFF

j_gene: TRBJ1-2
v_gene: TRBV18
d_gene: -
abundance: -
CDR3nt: TGTGCCAGCTCACCGGGAAGTGCGAAACTCACAGAGGGGTACACCTTC
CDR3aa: CASSPGSAKLTEGYTF

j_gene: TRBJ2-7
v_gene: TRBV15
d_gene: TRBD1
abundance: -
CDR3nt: TGTGCCACCAGGGAACAGGGGTTTAGCTCCTACGAGCAGTACTTC
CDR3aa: CATREQGFSSYEQYF

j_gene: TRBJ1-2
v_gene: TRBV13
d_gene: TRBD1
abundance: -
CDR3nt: TGTGCCAGCAGCTTCCGGGACAGGAACCATGGCTACACCTTC
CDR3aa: CASSFRDRNHGYTF

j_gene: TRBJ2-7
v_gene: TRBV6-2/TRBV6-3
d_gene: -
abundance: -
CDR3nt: TGTGCCAGCAGCGCAGGGTTCTCCTACGAGCAGTACTTC
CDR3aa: CASSAGFSYEQYF

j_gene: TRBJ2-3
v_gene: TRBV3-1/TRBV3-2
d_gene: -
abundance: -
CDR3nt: TGTGCCAGCAGCCCTTTTACTTCGAGCGGAGGGCAGTATTTT
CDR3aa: CASSPFTSSGGQYF

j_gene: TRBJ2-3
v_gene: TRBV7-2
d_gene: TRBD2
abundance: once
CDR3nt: TGTGCCAGCAGCTTAGGACTAGCGGGGGCCTCGAATACGCAGTATTTT
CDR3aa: CASSLGLAGASNTQYF

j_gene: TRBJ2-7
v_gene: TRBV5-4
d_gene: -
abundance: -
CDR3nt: TGTGCCAGCAGCCCTAGACCAAGTACCGCGCCGGGCTACGAGCAGTACTTC
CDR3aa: CASSPRPSTAPGYEQYF

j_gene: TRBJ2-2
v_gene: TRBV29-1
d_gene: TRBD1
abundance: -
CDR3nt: TGCAGCGTGGGACAGGGGGCCGGGGAGCTGTTTTTT
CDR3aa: CSVGQGAGELFF

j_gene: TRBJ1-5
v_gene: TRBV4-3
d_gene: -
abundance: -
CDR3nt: TGCGCCAGCAGCGCCTCCCTGGATCAGCCCCAGCATTTT
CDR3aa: CASSASLDQPQHF

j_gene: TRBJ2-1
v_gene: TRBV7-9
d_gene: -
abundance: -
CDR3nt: TGTGCCAGCAGCTTAGTCGGGAATGAGCAGTTCTTC
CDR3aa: CASSLVGNEQFF

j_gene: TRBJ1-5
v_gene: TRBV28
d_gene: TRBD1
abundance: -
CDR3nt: TGTGCCAGCAGAGGAGAGGGACAGGGAGTTTATAGCAATCAGCCCCAGCATTTT
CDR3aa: CASRGEGQGVYSNQPQHF

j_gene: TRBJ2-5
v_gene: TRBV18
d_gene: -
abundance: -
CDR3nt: TGTGCCAGCTCACCGTCAGGTAACCAAGAGACCCAGTACTTC
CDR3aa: CASSPSGNQETQYF

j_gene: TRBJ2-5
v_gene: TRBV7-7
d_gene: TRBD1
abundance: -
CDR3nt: TGTGCTAGCAGCTCGCGGACAGGGGCAGAGACCCAGTACTTC
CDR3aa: CASSSRTGAETQYF

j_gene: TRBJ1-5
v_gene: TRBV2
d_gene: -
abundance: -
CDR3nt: TGTGCCAGCAGTGAGGGAGGTGGCAATCAGCCCCAGCATTTT
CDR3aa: CASSEGGGNQPQHF

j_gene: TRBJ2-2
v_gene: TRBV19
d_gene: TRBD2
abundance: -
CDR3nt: TGTGCCAGTTCCAGGACTAGCGGGTTGAACACCGGGGAGCTGTTTTTT
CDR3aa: CASSRTSGLNTGELFF

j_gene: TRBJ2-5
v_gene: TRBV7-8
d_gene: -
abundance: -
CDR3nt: TGTGCCGTCCTAGTAGGGGCGCAAGAGACCCAGTACTTC
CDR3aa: CAVLVGAQETQYF

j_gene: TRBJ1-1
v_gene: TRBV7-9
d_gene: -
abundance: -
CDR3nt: TGTGCCAGCGTCTGGGAGACTGAAGCTTTCTTT
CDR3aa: CASVWETEAFF